The sample holds a few counts of the clone carrying this TCR beta chain. This entry is derived from a study of T-cell memory formation after mild COVID-19. TCRdb ran MiXCR on the 5' RACE reads and lists one entry per CDR3 protein. This sample has 380,000 or so distinct CDR3 sequences, with 13% to 15% found just once. Per germline, CDR1 SGHTA and CDR2 FQGNSA. This CDR3 region has 12 residues. V shed 5 bases and J 10 bases; nucleotides not matched to a gene: 4. The clonotype originates from a man younger than 35 who had mild COVID-19 (a few samples of this study predate the infection). Cell type and time point are not known. This chain joins TRBV7-2 and TRBJ1-5; 8 positions match TRBD1. The material sequenced was PBMCs or a T cell subset sorted from them (not recorded which). CDR3 protein: CASSRPGGPQHF. The CDR3 DNA reads TGTGCCAGCAGCCGTCCAGGGGGCCCCCAGCATTTT.